These T cell receptor beta chains were read from a single sample in a study of intratumoral heterogeneity in liver cancer. Here immunoSEQ multiplex PCR was the method, and the copy in TCRdb shows in-frame clones only, minus some. The sample contains some 21,000 clones, over 60% of which appear only once. The sample in question was tumor-adjacent normal tissue, obtained before any cancer treatment. These receptors were obtained from a woman in her 70s with hepatocellular carcinoma. The CDR3 runs from the conserved cysteine through the conserved F or W. D genes are given only for firm matches. The size field is filled for only some rows; it gives once, few, many or a size class.

size: -; V: TRBV24-1; D: -; J: TRBJ2-5; CDR3: CATSSLLAGGRETQYF; DNA: TGTGCCACCAGCTCACTACTAGCAGGGGGAAGGGAGACCCAGTACTTC
size: -; V: TRBV7-2; D: TRBD1; J: TRBJ2-5; CDR3: CASSLVTGGPETQYF; DNA: TGTGCCAGCAGCTTAGTTACAGGGGGCCCAGAGACCCAGTACTTC
size: -; V: TRBV9; D: TRBD1; J: TRBJ1-3; CDR3: CASSPRQGRNTIYF; DNA: TGTGCCAGCAGCCCGCGACAGGGGAGAAACACCATATATTTT
size: medium-sized; V: TRBV5-4; D: -; J: TRBJ2-3; CDR3: CASSEEMGSWEDTQYF; DNA: TGTGCCAGCAGCGAGGAGATGGGGAGCTGGGAAGATACGCAGTATTTT
size: -; V: TRBV29-1; D: -; J: TRBJ2-4; CDR3: CSVLRENIQYF; DNA: TGCAGCGTCCTCAGGGAAAACATTCAGTACTTC
size: -; V: TRBV6-2/TRBV6-3; D: TRBD2; J: TRBJ2-7; CDR3: CASSYVRTSGRAVYEQYF; DNA: TGTGCCAGCAGTTATGTTAGGACTAGCGGGAGGGCCGTCTACGAGCAGTACTTC
size: -; V: TRBV5-1; D: -; J: TRBJ2-1; CDR3: CASSWGRDQGNEQFF; DNA: TGCGCCAGCAGTTGGGGCAGGGATCAAGGGAATGAGCAGTTCTTC
size: medium-sized; V: TRBV19; D: TRBD2; J: TRBJ2-7; CDR3: CASSISTSGRGHEQYF; DNA: TGTGCCAGTAGTATCTCTACTAGCGGGAGAGGACACGAGCAGTACTTC
size: -; V: TRBV6-6; D: -; J: TRBJ2-2; CDR3: CASSYRTDGTGELFF; DNA: TGTGCCAGCAGTTACCGGACTGATGGCACCGGGGAGCTGTTTTTT
size: few; V: TRBV6-5; D: TRBD2; J: TRBJ2-7; CDR3: CASSFGGRDYEQYF; DNA: TGTGCCAGCAGTTTCGGCGGGAGGGACTACGAGCAGTACTTC
size: -; V: TRBV5-4; D: -; J: TRBJ1-5; CDR3: CASSLDGGGNQPQHF; DNA: TGTGCCAGCAGCTTGGATGGGGGTGGCAATCAGCCCCAGCATTTT
size: few; V: TRBV3-1/TRBV3-2; D: -; J: TRBJ1-6; CDR3: CASSQDRPSPLHF; DNA: TGTGCCAGCAGCCAAGATAGGCCTTCACCCCTCCACTTT
size: -; V: TRBV5-4; D: TRBD2; J: TRBJ2-7; CDR3: CASSFRGSGSHEQYF; DNA: TGTGCCAGCAGCTTTAGGGGTAGCGGGAGCCACGAGCAGTACTTC
size: -; V: TRBV30; D: -; J: TRBJ1-2; CDR3: CAWSVSDGNYGYTF; DNA: TGTGCCTGGAGTGTGTCCGACGGCAACTATGGCTACACCTTC
size: -; V: TRBV2; D: -; J: TRBJ2-3; CDR3: CASRLVPDTQYF; DNA: TGTGCCAGCAGGCTAGTCCCAGATACGCAGTATTTT
size: -; V: TRBV30; D: TRBD1; J: TRBJ2-4; CDR3: CAWSPRTGGNIQYF; DNA: TGTGCCTGGAGTCCAAGGACAGGGGGCAACATTCAGTACTTC
size: -; V: TRBV29-1; D: -; J: TRBJ2-7; CDR3: CSVDQGYEQYF; DNA: TGCAGCGTTGACCAGGGCTACGAGCAGTACTTC
size: -; V: TRBV28; D: TRBD2; J: TRBJ2-5; CDR3: CASSSGLAGAQETQYF; DNA: TGTGCCAGCAGTTCGGGACTAGCGGGAGCCCAAGAGACCCAGTACTTC
size: few; V: TRBV6-5; D: -; J: TRBJ1-6; CDR3: CASSSGPYNSPLHF; DNA: TGTGCCAGCTCTTCGGGTCCTTATAATTCACCCCTCCACTTT
size: -; V: TRBV9; D: -; J: TRBJ1-3; CDR3: CASSTGTSGNTIYF; DNA: TGTGCCAGCAGTACCGGGACCTCTGGAAACACCATATATTTT
size: once; V: TRBV6-5; D: -; J: TRBJ2-7; CDR3: CASSLDSLNEQYF; DNA: TGTGCCAGCAGTCTGGACAGTTTGAACGAGCAGTACTTC
size: -; V: TRBV4-1; D: TRBD2; J: TRBJ2-3; CDR3: CASSQTSGRRNTDTQYF; DNA: TGCGCCAGCAGCCAAACCAGCGGGAGGCGGAACACAGATACGCAGTATTTT
size: -; V: TRBV9; D: TRBD2; J: TRBJ2-2; CDR3: CASSFAPGTSGSGTGELFF; DNA: TGTGCCAGCAGCTTCGCCCCCGGGACTAGCGGGAGTGGCACCGGGGAGCTGTTTTTT
size: -; V: TRBV28; D: -; J: TRBJ1-1; CDR3: CASSIQGQNTEAFF; DNA: TGTGCCAGCAGTATACAGGGACAGAACACTGAAGCTTTCTTT
size: -; V: TRBV4-1; D: -; J: TRBJ2-7; CDR3: CASSPRASAYEQYF; DNA: TGCGCCAGCAGCCCCCGAGCTAGCGCCTACGAGCAGTACTTC
size: -; V: TRBV6-6; D: -; J: TRBJ2-3; CDR3: CASRAPDTQYF; DNA: TGTGCCAGCAGAGCCCCAGATACGCAGTATTTT
size: medium-sized; V: TRBV28; D: -; J: TRBJ1-6; CDR3: CASNPRPFYNSPLHF; DNA: TGTGCCAGCAACCCCCGACCTTTTTATAATTCACCCCTCCACTTT
size: few; V: TRBV27; D: -; J: TRBJ1-2; CDR3: CASSPDGNYGYTF; DNA: TGTGCCAGCAGTCCAGACGGGAACTATGGCTACACCTTC
size: few; V: TRBV6-5; D: -; J: TRBJ2-5; CDR3: CASSYSIGETQYF; DNA: TGTGCCAGCAGTTACTCGATTGGGGAGACCCAGTACTTC
size: -; V: TRBV10-2; D: -; J: TRBJ1-1; CDR3: CASSWMERKAEAFF; DNA: TGCGCCAGCAGTTGGATGGAGCGAAAGGCTGAAGCTTTCTTT
size: -; V: TRBV28; D: TRBD1; J: TRBJ1-6; CDR3: CASSPAGGISSYNSPLHF; DNA: TGTGCCAGCAGCCCCGCAGGGGGCATAAGCTCCTATAATTCACCCCTCCACTTT
size: -; V: TRBV28; D: -; J: TRBJ2-7; CDR3: CASSLGLLYEQYF; DNA: TGTGCCAGCAGTTTGGGCCTTCTCTACGAGCAGTACTTC
size: medium-sized; V: TRBV27; D: -; J: TRBJ2-3; CDR3: CASREGREGRTDTQYF; DNA: TGTGCCAGCAGGGAGGGACGTGAGGGGAGGACAGATACGCAGTATTTT
size: -; V: TRBV5-4; D: -; J: TRBJ2-2; CDR3: CASSLISGELFF; DNA: TGTGCCAGCAGCTTGATTTCCGGGGAGCTGTTTTTT
size: -; V: TRBV28; D: -; J: TRBJ2-3; CDR3: CASTSRFTQYF; DNA: TGTGCCAGCACCTCCCGTTTTACGCAGTATTTT
size: -; V: TRBV3-1/TRBV3-2; D: -; J: TRBJ2-7; CDR3: CASSQSYEQYF; DNA: TGTGCCAGCAGCCAGAGCTACGAGCAGTACTTC
size: -; V: TRBV2; D: TRBD1; J: TRBJ1-1; CDR3: CASSATWTGGTEAFF; DNA: TGTGCCAGCAGTGCCACTTGGACAGGGGGCACTGAAGCTTTCTTT
size: -; V: TRBV2; D: TRBD1; J: TRBJ2-7; CDR3: CASMMDRAPSYEQYF; DNA: TGTGCCAGCATGATGGACAGGGCACCCTCCTACGAGCAGTACTTC
size: -; V: TRBV4-1; D: TRBD1; J: TRBJ2-1; CDR3: CASSPDRALYNEQFF; DNA: TGCGCCAGCAGCCCCGACAGGGCCCTTTACAATGAGCAGTTCTTC
size: medium-sized; V: TRBV6-5; D: -; J: TRBJ2-1; CDR3: CATTLGGGHYNEQFF; DNA: TGTGCCACCACCTTGGGCGGGGGACATTACAATGAGCAGTTCTTC
size: -; V: TRBV5-1; D: TRBD1; J: TRBJ2-7; CDR3: CASSFGQGANEQYF; DNA: TGCGCCAGCAGCTTCGGACAGGGGGCTAACGAGCAGTACTTC
size: once; V: TRBV10-3; D: -; J: TRBJ2-7; CDR3: CAISEPPPEQYF; DNA: TGTGCCATCAGTGAGCCCCCCCCCGAGCAGTACTTC
size: -; V: TRBV2; D: TRBD2; J: TRBJ2-5; CDR3: CASSGGLAGIYEETQYF; DNA: TGTGCCAGCAGCGGAGGCCTAGCGGGAATCTATGAGGAGACCCAGTACTTC
size: -; V: TRBV6-5; D: -; J: TRBJ2-3; CDR3: CASRRRGPTDTQYF; DNA: TGTGCCAGCAGGCGGCGGGGACCCACAGATACGCAGTATTTT
size: -; V: TRBV10-3; D: -; J: TRBJ1-2; CDR3: CAISPTGSYGYTF; DNA: TGTGCCATCAGCCCGACGGGATCCTATGGCTACACCTTC
size: -; V: TRBV10-3; D: -; J: TRBJ2-3; CDR3: CAISERGEESTDTQYF; DNA: TGTGCCATCAGTGAGAGGGGGGAGGAAAGCACAGATACGCAGTATTTT
size: -; V: TRBV7-2; D: TRBD2; J: TRBJ2-7; CDR3: CASRGPGRAYEQYF; DNA: TGTGCCAGCAGGGGCCCAGGGAGGGCCTACGAGCAGTACTTC
size: -; V: TRBV19; D: -; J: TRBJ2-2; CDR3: CASSTSAGELFF; DNA: TGTGCCAGTAGTACATCGGCCGGGGAGCTGTTTTTT
size: medium-sized; V: TRBV7-9; D: TRBD1; J: TRBJ1-6; CDR3: CASSLGQGVHSPLHF; DNA: TGTGCCAGCAGCTTAGGACAGGGGGTTCATTCACCCCTCCACTTT